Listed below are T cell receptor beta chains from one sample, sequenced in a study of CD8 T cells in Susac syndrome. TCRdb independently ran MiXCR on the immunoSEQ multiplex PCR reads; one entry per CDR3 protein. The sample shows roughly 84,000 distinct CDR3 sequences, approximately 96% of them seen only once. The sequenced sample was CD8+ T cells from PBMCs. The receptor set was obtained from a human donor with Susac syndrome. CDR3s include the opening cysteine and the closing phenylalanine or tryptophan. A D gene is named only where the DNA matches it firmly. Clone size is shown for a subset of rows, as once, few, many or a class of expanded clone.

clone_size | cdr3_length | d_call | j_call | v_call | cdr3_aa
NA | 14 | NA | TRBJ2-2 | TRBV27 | CASSLSQKTGELFF
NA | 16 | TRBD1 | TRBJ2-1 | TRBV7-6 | CASSPLGTGGYNEQFF
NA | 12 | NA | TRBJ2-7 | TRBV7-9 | CASSPGLVEQYF
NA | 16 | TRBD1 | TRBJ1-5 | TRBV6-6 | CASSYTEEGAKEPQHF
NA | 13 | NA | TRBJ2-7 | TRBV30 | CAWSEGVGYEQYF
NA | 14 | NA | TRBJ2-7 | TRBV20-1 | CSAADRDSSYEQYF
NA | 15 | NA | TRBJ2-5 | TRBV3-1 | CASSLRRSRQETQYF
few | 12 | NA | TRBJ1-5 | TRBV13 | CASSLGAQPQHF
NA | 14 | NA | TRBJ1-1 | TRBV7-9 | CASTSLLTGQEAFF
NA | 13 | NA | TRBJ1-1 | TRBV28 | CASSFAANTEAFF
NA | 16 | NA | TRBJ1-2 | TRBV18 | CASSPFPGDKIYGYTF
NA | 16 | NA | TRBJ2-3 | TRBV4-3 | CASSQDLEAVRHTQYF
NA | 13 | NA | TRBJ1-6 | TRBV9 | CASSVENDSPLHF
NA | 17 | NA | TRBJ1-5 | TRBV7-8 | CASSTHLPRTVNQPQHF
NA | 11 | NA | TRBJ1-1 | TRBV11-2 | CASSFATEAFF
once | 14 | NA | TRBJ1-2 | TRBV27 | CASRPGKGYYGYTF
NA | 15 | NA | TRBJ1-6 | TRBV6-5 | CASKLQLQGLSPLHF
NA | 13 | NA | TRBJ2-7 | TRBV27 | CASSLVHNYEQYF
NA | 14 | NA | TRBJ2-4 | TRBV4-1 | CASSQQVEGNIQYF
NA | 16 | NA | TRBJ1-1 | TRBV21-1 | CASSKDPRWKCTEAFF
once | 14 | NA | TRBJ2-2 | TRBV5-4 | CASSFQGYTGELFF
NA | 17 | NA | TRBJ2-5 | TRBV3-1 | CASSQEGSGVWGETQYF
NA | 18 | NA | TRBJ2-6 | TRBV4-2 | CASSQAEDSLSGANVLTF
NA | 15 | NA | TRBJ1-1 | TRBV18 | CASSPSGNMNTEAFF
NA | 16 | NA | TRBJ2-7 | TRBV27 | CASSLSVGMVTYEQYF
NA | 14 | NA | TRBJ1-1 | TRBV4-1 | CASSQFLTAREAFF
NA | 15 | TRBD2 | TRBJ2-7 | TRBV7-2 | CASSPGTSGTYEQYF
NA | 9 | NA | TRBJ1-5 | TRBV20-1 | CTVNQPQHF
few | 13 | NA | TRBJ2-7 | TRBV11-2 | CASSLDRTYEQYF
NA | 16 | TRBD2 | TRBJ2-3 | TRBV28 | CASSQGAGEGTDTQYF
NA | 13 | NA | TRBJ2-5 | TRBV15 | CATSRVIGETQYF
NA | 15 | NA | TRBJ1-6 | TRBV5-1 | CASSLVKAAFSPLHF
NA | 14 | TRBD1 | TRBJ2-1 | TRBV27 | CASSLSRGQDEQFF
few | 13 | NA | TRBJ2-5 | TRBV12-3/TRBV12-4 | CASSPTSKETQYF
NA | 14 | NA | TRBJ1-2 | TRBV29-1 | CSVETGAIDYGYTF